The clone carrying this TCR beta chain turned up a few times. Per germline, CDR1 ENHRY and CDR2 SYGVKD. The trim removed 6 bases at V and 0 bases at J, leaving 3 bases unmatched. CDR3 length equals 14 residues. These data come from a study of blood T cell repertoires in COVID-19. The overall study: Acute and convalescent COVID-19 specimens originated in the United States, Italy and Spain. PBMCs, B-cell-depleted T cells, or T cells were the source of the cDNA or gDNA that made up the material.

In the original workflow: Counts of nucleated cells, estimated from reference gene primer amplification, were obtained. This table comes from immunoSEQ multiplex PCR, and its TCRdb copy is limited to in-frame clones, with some not included. V, J and clone size derive from that table, while D and trimming were established from the DNA sequence. Of 150,000 to 200,000 clones detected, about 80% appear once; the ten largest clones hold less than 20%. The chain recombines TRBV10-3 with TRBJ2-3; 7 bases are a match to TRBD1. The TCR was taken from a woman aged 80 or over with acute or convalescent COVID-19. The sequenced sample was peripheral blood. The CDR3 region is CAIRRTGSTDTQYF. CDR3 DNA sequence: TGTGCCATCAGACGGACAGGAAGCACAGATACGCAGTATTTT.